What follows describes a single TCR beta chain. Its matching antigen is unknown. Germline assignment: CDR1 MGHRA and CDR2 YSYEKL. The ends lost 3 bases at V and 3 bases at J; junction bases unmatched: 4. The CDR3 is made up of 15 amino acids. This specimen comes from a study of cytomegalovirus exposure and HLA in healthy donors. Overall study results and limits: Researchers catalogued roughly 150 TCR beta chains as cytomegalovirus-associated.

The method was immunoSEQ multiplex PCR; TCRdb's version includes in-frame clones alone and lacks a portion of them. Seen here are some 140,000 clones, roughly nine tenths observed once, and the top ten hold roughly 3%. This TCR was recovered from a man between 18 and 29 years old in good health and CMV-seronegative. V and J are TRBV4-1 and TRBJ2-4; 8 nucleotides agree with TRBD1. What was sequenced was PBMCs. The CDR3 region is CASSQEDRDKNIQYF. The CDR3, as DNA: TGCGCCAGCAGCCAGGAGGACAGGGACAAAAACATTCAGTACTTC.